This TCR beta chain was profiled in a study of post-analysis software for immune sequencing data. Deletions cut 0 bases from V and 3 bases from J, with 12 bases between. Per the germline V gene, CDR1 is MGHRA and CDR2 is YSYEKL. This CDR3 is built from 16 residues. As to this clonotype: Its antigen is unidentified.

Researchers reported that TCR beta cDNA libraries carried unique molecular identifiers. TCRdb analysed the PCR reads with MiXCR anew, one entry per CDR3 protein. The table records about 540,000 distinct CDR3 sequences, 30% to 40% of them present only once. Study conclusions and caveats: In patients, roughly five TRBV segments were more frequent than in controls, with TRBV5-6, TRBV5-1 and TRBV20-1 among them.

The TCR sequence derives from a girl aged 2-17 years with multiple sclerosis. This chain joins TRBV4-1 and TRBJ2-1; no definite D call. The specimen was blood. The CDR3 is CASSQERKAGYNEQFF. DNA of the CDR3: TGCGCCAGCAGCCAAGAGCGGAAAGCAGGCTACAATGAGCAGTTCTTC.